This is a list of T cell receptor beta chains from one sample in a study of T cells after yellow fever vaccination. One entry per CDR3 protein results from TCRdb running MiXCR on the 5' RACE reads. The sample shows around 310,000 distinct CDR3 sequences, about 4% of them seen only once. The sequencing used PBMCs, collected 5 days after the yellow fever booster vaccination. Receptors originate from a man aged 18 to 30 who received the YFV17D yellow fever vaccine. The CDR3 runs from the conserved cysteine through the conserved F or W. A D gene is named only where the DNA matches it firmly.

CDR3: CATSSRDRNTEAFF; V: TRBV15; D: TRBD1
CDR3: CASSGDRTYTF; V: TRBV7-9; D: TRBD1
CDR3: CAWIPDRSTYEQYF; V: TRBV30; D: TRBD1
CDR3: CASSVDRIYNEQFF; V: TRBV9; D: .
CDR3: CASSWVGEGTEAFF; V: TRBV12-3/TRBV12-4; D: .
CDR3: CASSQEVAGAYEQYF; V: TRBV4-2; D: TRBD2
CDR3: CASSQEDRGTEAFF; V: TRBV3-1; D: TRBD1
CDR3: CASFPFVGGAVGELFF; V: TRBV27; D: .
CDR3: CASSPWTSGDEQYF; V: TRBV7-2; D: TRBD2
CDR3: CASSLAGAWVKETQYF; V: TRBV5-1; D: .
CDR3: CASSGGSGVTDTQYF; V: TRBV2; D: TRBD2
CDR3: CASSQPTEAGGSTQYF; V: TRBV3-1; D: TRBD2
CDR3: CASSPLGGSLNTEAFF; V: TRBV5-6; D: .
CDR3: CASSLDRRYEQYF; V: TRBV7-2; D: .
CDR3: CASRPGQGDTQYF; V: TRBV12-3/TRBV12-4; D: TRBD1
CDR3: CASSVGDGGSTDTQYF; V: TRBV9; D: .
CDR3: CASSLDPAGELFF; V: TRBV12-3/TRBV12-4; D: .
CDR3: CASSLAGGVSGANVLTF; V: TRBV7-3; D: TRBD2
CDR3: CASSLGTGGGEKLFF; V: TRBV5-1; D: TRBD1